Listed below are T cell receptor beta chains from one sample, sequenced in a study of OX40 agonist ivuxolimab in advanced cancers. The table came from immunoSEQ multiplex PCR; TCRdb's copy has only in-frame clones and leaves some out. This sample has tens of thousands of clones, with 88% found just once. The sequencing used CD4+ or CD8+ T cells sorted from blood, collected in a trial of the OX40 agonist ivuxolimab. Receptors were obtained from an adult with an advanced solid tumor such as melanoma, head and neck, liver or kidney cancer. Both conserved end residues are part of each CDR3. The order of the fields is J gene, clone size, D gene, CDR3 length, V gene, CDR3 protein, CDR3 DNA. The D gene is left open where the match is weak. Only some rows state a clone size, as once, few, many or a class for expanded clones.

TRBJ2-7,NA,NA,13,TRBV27,CASSPVHLAEQYF,TGTGCCAGCAGTCCCGTACATTTGGCCGAGCAGTACTTC
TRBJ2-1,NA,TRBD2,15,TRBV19,CASTPAGGPSIEQFF,TGTGCCAGTACCCCGGCGGGGGGGCCGTCGATTGAGCAGTTCTTC
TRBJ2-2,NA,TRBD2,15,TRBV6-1,CAGTSGNSDAGELFF,TGTGCGGGGACTAGCGGGAACAGCGACGCCGGGGAGCTGTTTTTT
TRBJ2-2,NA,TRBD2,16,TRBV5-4,CASSPGGAGRTGELFF,TGTGCCAGCAGCCCGGGAGGGGCGGGTAGAACCGGGGAGCTGTTTTTT
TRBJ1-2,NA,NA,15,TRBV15,CATSRGSTAAGGYTF,TGTGCCACCAGCAGGGGAAGCACAGCCGCAGGTGGCTACACCTTC
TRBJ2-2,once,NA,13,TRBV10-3,CAIGTSNTGELFF,TGTGCCATCGGGACATCGAACACCGGGGAGCTGTTTTTT
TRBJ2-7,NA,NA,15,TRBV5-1,CASSSGLRNYYEQYF,TGCGCCAGCAGCTCGGGACTCCGCAATTACTACGAGCAGTACTTC
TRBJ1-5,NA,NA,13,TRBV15,CATSRDRERPQHF,TGTGCCACCAGCAGAGATCGGGAGAGGCCCCAGCATTTT
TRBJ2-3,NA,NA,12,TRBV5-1,CASSFEGDTQYF,TGCGCCAGCAGCTTTGAGGGAGATACGCAGTATTTT
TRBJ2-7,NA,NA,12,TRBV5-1,CASSLGGHEQYF,TGCGCCAGCAGCTTGGGGGGCCACGAGCAGTACTTC
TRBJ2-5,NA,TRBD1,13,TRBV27,CASSHDRVETQYF,TGTGCCAGCAGCCACGACAGGGTAGAGACCCAGTACTTC
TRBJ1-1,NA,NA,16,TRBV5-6,CASSSRGGRINTEAFF,TGTGCCAGCAGCTCCCGGGGGGGGCGCATAAACACTGAAGCTTTCTTT
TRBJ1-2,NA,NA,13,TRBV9,CASSVIANYGYTF,TGTGCCAGCAGCGTGATAGCTAACTATGGCTACACCTTC
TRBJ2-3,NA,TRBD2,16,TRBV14,CASSPDSAGGTDTQYF,TGTGCCAGCAGCCCCGACTCAGCGGGAGGGACAGATACGCAGTATTTT
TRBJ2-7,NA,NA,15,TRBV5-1,CASSPGVQSSYEQYF,TGCGCCAGCAGCCCAGGAGTTCAGAGCTCCTACGAGCAGTACTTC
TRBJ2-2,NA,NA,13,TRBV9,CASSVGGTGELFF,TGTGCCAGCAGCGTAGGAGGCACCGGGGAGCTGTTTTTT
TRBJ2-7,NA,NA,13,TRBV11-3,CASSFSRTYEQYF,TGTGCCAGCAGCTTTTCTAGGACTTACGAGCAGTACTTC
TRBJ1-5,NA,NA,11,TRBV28,CASSLKWPQHF,TGTGCCAGCAGTTTAAAGTGGCCCCAGCATTTT
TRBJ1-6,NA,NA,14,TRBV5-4,CASSLGQGNTPLHF,TGTGCCAGCAGCTTGGGGCAGGGTAATACACCCCTCCACTTT
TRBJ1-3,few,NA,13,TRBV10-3,CAISGGDGNTIYF,TGTGCCATCAGTGGGGGGGACGGAAACACCATATATTTT
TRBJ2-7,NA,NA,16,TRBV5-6,CASSGKGGARTYEQYF,TGTGCCAGCAGCGGCAAGGGGGGGGCGCGGACCTACGAGCAGTACTTC
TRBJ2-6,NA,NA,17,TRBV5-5,CASILPVAQSRANVLTF,TGTGCCAGCATACTGCCTGTCGCACAAAGTCGGGCCAACGTCCTGACTTTC